The T cell receptor (beta chain) described here comes from a study of shared clonotypes between healthy human individuals. Assay used: immunoSEQ multiplex PCR; TCRdb lists only in-frame clones, some missing. In the table there are about 660,000 clones, around two thirds of which are singletons. V shed 5 bases and J 7 bases; nucleotides not matched to a gene: 13. Germline CDR1 is SGHTA and CDR2 is FQGTGA. This CDR3 has 16 amino acids. Each donor was a Caucasian adult residing in Nashville, Tennessee. The sequenced material came from memory CD4+ T cells sorted from blood. Subset of the sample: CD45RA-negative fraction. The chain carries TRBV7-3 and TRBJ2-1; TRBD2 aligns across 8 bases. The sequence came from a young woman in good health. The CDR3 nucleotides read TGTGCCAGCAGCCCTGGGGGGACTAGGAAGAGGAATGAGCAGTTCTTC. Translated: CASSPGGTRKRNEQFF. Drawing the rest from reference TRBV7-3 and TRBJ2-1, the complete variable domain is GAGVSQTPSNKVTEKGKYVELRCDPISGHTALYWYRQSLGQGPEFLIYFQGTGAADDSGLPNDRFFAVRPEGSVSTLKIQRTERGDSAVYLCASSPGGTRKRNEQFFGPGTRLTVL.